This T cell receptor beta chain comes out of a study of blood T cell repertoires in COVID-19. Study-wide context: T cells, B-cell-depleted T cells, or PBMCs supplied cDNA or gDNA.

Germline CDR1 and CDR2: SGDLS and YYNGEE. CDR3 length: 16 residues. The V gene end was trimmed by 3 bases and the J gene end by 8 bases; junction bases not matched to a gene: 8. Under the authors' procedure: Amplification of reference gene primers provided the estimated nucleated cell counts. Clones were read by immunoSEQ multiplex PCR, and TCRdb kept only the in-frame ones, dropping some. The D gene and trimming were derived from the DNA, and the V and J assignments and clone size from that table. This table holds 200,000 to 300,000 clones, about four fifths found once. The source of this sequence is a woman aged 80 or over with COVID-19, enrolled during active disease. The sample taken for sequencing was peripheral blood. The gene calls are TRBV9 and TRBJ2-2; 12 bases are shared with TRBD2. CDR3 nucleotides: TGTGCCAGCAGCGCGCGACTAGCGGGAGAGATAGGGGAGCTGTTTTTT. Amino acid sequence: CASSARLAGEIGELFF.